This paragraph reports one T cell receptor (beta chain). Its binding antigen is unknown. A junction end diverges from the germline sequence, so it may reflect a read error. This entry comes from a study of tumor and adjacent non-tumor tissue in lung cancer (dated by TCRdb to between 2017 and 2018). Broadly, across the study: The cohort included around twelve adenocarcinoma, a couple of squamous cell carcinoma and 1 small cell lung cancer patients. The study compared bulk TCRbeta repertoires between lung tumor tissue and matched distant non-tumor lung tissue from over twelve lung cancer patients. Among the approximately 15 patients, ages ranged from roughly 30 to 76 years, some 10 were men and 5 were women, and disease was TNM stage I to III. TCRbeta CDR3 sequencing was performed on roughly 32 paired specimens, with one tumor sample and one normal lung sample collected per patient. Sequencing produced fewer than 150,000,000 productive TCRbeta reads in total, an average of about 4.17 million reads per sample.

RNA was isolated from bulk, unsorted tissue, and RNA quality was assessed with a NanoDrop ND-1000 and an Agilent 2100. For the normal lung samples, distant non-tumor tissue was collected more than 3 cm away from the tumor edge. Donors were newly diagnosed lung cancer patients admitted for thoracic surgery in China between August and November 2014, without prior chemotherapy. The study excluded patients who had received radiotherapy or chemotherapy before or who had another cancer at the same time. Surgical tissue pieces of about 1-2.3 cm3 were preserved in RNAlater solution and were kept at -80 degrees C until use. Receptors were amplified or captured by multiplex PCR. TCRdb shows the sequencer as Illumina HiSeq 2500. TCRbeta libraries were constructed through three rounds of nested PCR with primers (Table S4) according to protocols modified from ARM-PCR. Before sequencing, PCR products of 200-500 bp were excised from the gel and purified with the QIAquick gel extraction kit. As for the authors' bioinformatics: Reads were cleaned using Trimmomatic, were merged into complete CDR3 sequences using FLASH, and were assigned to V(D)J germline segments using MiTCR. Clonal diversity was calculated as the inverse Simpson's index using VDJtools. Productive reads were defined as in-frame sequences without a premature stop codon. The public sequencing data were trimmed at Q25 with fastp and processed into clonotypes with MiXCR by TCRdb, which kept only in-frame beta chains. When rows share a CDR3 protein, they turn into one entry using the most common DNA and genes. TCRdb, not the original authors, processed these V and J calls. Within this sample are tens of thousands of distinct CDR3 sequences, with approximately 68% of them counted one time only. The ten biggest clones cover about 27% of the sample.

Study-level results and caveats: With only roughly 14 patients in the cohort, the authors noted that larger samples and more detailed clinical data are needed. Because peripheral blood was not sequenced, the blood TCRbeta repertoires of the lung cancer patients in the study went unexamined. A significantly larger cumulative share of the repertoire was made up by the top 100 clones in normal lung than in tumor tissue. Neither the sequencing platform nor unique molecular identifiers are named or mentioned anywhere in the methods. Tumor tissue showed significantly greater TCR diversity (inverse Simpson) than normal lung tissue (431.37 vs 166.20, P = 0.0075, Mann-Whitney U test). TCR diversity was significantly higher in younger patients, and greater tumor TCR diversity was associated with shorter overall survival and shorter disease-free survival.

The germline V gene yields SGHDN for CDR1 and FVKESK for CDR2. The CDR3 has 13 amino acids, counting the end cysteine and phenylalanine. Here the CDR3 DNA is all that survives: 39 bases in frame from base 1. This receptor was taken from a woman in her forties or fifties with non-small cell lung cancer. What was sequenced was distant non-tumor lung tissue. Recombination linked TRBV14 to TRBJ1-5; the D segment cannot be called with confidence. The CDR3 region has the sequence CASSQGENQPQHF. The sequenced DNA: TGTGCCAGCAGTCAAGGAGAAAATCAGCCCCAGCATTTT.